This TCR beta chain was observed in a study of preoperative IRX-2 immunotherapy in early breast cancer. Repertoires were generated with immunoSEQ multiplex PCR, while TCRdb's copy carries only in-frame clones and drops some. The table has tens of thousands of clones, approximately 95% seen once. Described treatment: preoperative locoregional IRX-2 cytokine immunotherapy. Preoperative locoregional IRX-2 cytokine immunotherapy was tested in the phase Ib source study. Germline V gene data show CDR1 as MNHEY and CDR2 as SMNVEV (reference sequence). Trimming stripped 3 bases from V and 0 bases from J, with 12 bases between. The CDR3 length is 15 residues.

The sample here was tumor tissue, taken after IRX-2 immunotherapy. This TCR was recovered from a human donor with breast cancer. The chain is built from TRBV27 and TRBJ2-7; D uncertain. The chain's CDR3 is CASSFMRHSSYEQYF. As DNA, the CDR3 is TGTGCCAGCAGTTTCATGCGTCACTCCTCCTACGAGCAGTACTTC.